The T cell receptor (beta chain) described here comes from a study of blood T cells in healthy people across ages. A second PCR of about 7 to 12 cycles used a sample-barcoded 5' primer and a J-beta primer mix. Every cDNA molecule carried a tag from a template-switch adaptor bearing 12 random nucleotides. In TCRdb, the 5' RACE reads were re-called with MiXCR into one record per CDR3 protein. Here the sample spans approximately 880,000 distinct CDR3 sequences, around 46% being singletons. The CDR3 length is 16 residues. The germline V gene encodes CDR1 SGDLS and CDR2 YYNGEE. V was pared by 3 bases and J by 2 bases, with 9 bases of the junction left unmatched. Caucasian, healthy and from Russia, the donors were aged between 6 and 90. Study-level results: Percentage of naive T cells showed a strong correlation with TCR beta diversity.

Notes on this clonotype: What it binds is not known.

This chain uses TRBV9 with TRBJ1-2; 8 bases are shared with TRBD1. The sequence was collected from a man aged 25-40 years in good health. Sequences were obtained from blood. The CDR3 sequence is CASSALPGQENYGYTF. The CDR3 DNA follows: TGTGCCAGCAGCGCTCTACCGGGACAGGAGAACTATGGCTACACCTTC.